The sequence of this T cell receptor (beta chain) was determined in a study of shared clonotypes between healthy human individuals. All donors were healthy HIV-negative adults lacking recent acute infections or vaccinations. Execution of the assay was at deep level. TCRdb keeps only in-frame clones here, not all; method: immunoSEQ multiplex PCR. The sample holds about 480,000 clones, almost 80% seen once. The TCR sequence derives from a woman aged 40 to 49 in good health. Some clones in this sample may be carry-over from other donors' samples. The sequencing input was PBMCs.

Here the CDR3 reads CASSPDRAETGANEKLFF. DNA of the CDR3: TGTGCCAGCAGCCCCGACAGGGCCGAGACGGGGGCTAATGAAAAACTGTTTTTT. The chain combines TRBV11-2 with TRBJ1-4; 7 nucleotides match TRBD1. The CDR3 consists of 18 residues. Germline V CDR1 and CDR2: SGHAT, FQNNGV. V lost 5 bases and J lost 3; bases outside the gene matches: 15.